These 7 T cell receptor beta chains came from one sample sequenced in a study of control samples from healthy donors and cancer patients. Libraries were prepared by immunoSEQ multiplex PCR; TCRdb keeps only in-frame clonotypes and omits some of them. The sample lists 90,000 to 100,000 clones; 79% were seen once. The sequenced sample was blood. Source of these receptors: a woman aged 25-40 years in good health.

CDR3 coding DNA: TGTGCCAGTAGTAGTCGGAGTACAAATAGCAATCAGCCCCAGCATTTT. Encoded protein: CASSSRSTNSNQPQHF. The chain carries TRBV19 and TRBJ1-5; D remains unclear. Germline V lookup: CDR1 LNHDA, CDR2 SQIVND (reference sequence). The CDR3 is 16 amino acids. V lost 4 bases and J 0 bases, leaving 13 bases between the germline ends.

The rearrangement links TRBV11-2 to TRBJ2-3, with unresolved D. Between the trimmed V and J ends, which lost 6 bases and 2 bases, there was a span of 21 bases. The CDR3 is made up of 17 amino acids. Per germline, CDR1 SGHAT and CDR2 FQNNGV. CDR3 in amino acids: CASSLSSRPLLTDTQYF. Here the CDR3 DNA reads TGTGCCAGCAGTCTTTCAAGTCGGCCGCTGCTCACAGATACGCAGTATTTT.

The chain is built from TRBV6-5 and TRBJ2-7, with 9 bases aligning to TRBD1. The CDR3 is 15 residues long. V lost 6 bases and J lost 3; bases outside the gene matches: 9. The germline gives CDR1 MNHEY, CDR2 SVGAGI. The CDR3 protein is CASSAGQGHNYEQYF. The CDR3 coding sequence is TGTGCCAGCAGCGCTGGACAGGGGCACAACTACGAGCAGTACTTC.

This CDR3 is CASSYRAGRGIHGYTF. CDR3 nucleotides: TGTGCCAGCAGTTACAGGGCGGGTCGGGGAATCCATGGCTACACCTTC. The chain recombines TRBV6-2 or TRBV6-3 with TRBJ1-2; D is ambiguous. Trimming took off 2 bases at V and 6 bases at J, with 19 bases between the two ends. In germline, CDR1 is MNHEY, CDR2 SVGEGT. This CDR3 contains 16 residues.

This rearrangement joins TRBV5-8 to TRBJ1-4; perhaps TRBD1 as D (5 bases). The CDR3 has 15 residues. Trimming pared 3 bases from V and 9 bases from J, leaving 18 bases between. In germline, CDR1 is SGHTS, CDR2 YDEGEE. CDR3 DNA sequence: TGTGCCAGCAGCTGGCTCGGGAGGAGGACAAAAAAACTGTTTTTT. Its translation is CASSWLGRRTKKLFF.

The chain employs TRBV11-2 and TRBJ1-1, with D uncertain. With 4 bases removed from V and 4 bases from J, the gap between germline ends came to 10 bases. Germline V gene lookup returns CDR1 SGHAT and CDR2 FQNNGV. The CDR3 contains 13 residues. This chain's CDR3 is CASSYGVGTEAFF. Here the CDR3 DNA reads TGTGCCAGCAGCTACGGGGTAGGCACTGAAGCTTTCTTT.

The chain uses TRBV29-1 and TRBJ2-1; D gene unclear. V dropped 5 bases and J dropped 7 bases, with 9 bases sitting between them. The CDR3 runs 11 residues. Germline CDR1 SQVTM, CDR2 ANQGSEA. Written as DNA, the CDR3 is TGCAGCGTTCCGTCCGCAAATGAGCAGTTCTTC. It codes for CSVPSANEQFF.